Listed below are T cell receptor beta chains from one sample, sequenced in a study of cytomegalovirus exposure and HLA in healthy donors. The table came from immunoSEQ multiplex PCR; TCRdb's copy has only in-frame clones and leaves some out. The sample shows under 400,000 clones, roughly 88% of them seen only once. The sequencing input was PBMCs. These receptors originate from a young man in good health and CMV-seronegative. Both conserved end residues are part of each CDR3.

>TRBJ2-7|TRBV5-1
CASSLDGTLQPGREQYF
>TRBJ2-1|TRBV7-2
CASSLAGTSGGAQNEQFF
>TRBJ2-7|TRBV5-4
CASSFQGTTSYEQYF
>TRBJ1-5|TRBV19
CASSIQGPNQPQHF
>TRBJ2-3|TRBV5-5
CASSALLEGGTDTQYF
>TRBJ1-2|TRBV7-2
CASSLAREGGYTF
>TRBJ1-5|TRBV18
CASSRTENQPQHF
>TRBJ2-2|TRBV4-3
CASSQGHTGELFF
>TRBJ2-1|TRBV11-3
CASSLGPPSGGPSNEAEQFF
>TRBJ2-7|TRBV12-5
CASGLGQGTDYEQYF
>TRBJ1-6|TRBV6-5
CASSYRQGGSPLHF
>TRBJ2-1|TRBV27
CASSLGSAGGHYNEQFF
>TRBJ1-1|TRBV29-1
CSVERQLNTEAFF
>TRBJ2-5|TRBV18
CASSPAVETQYF
>TRBJ2-7|TRBV7-2
CASSDSQGYEQYF
>TRBJ2-3|TRBV6-5
CASSYSGQTAATQYF
>TRBJ1-1|TRBV11-2
CASSLGGQGYRDTEAFF
>TRBJ1-1|TRBV19
CASRDRGMNTEAFF
>TRBJ1-6|TRBV5-4
CASTQDRSGNSPLHF
>TRBJ1-1|TRBV19
CASSPGQGSRSTEAFF
>TRBJ1-1|TRBV7-9
CASSLGNRPNEAFF
>TRBJ1-5|TRBV2
CASSERGSNQPQHF
>TRBJ2-7|TRBV20-1
CSPWEGYEQYF
>TRBJ1-2|TRBV11-2
CASSLTGTGYFTF
>TRBJ2-1|TRBV4-1
CASSQEAGGPYEQFF
>TRBJ2-1|TRBV25-1
CASSTGDGYNEQFF
>TRBJ2-7|TRBV7-9
CASSITPGLLLSEQYF
>TRBJ2-2|TRBV9
CASSARDRGTGELFF
>TRBJ2-1|TRBV7-8
CASSSRERGRDNEQFF
>TRBJ2-7|TRBV6-1
CASSEGGKSYEQYF
>TRBJ1-5|TRBV5-1
CASSLTGGLAGQPQHF
>TRBJ1-2|TRBV2
CASSDEAGIFGYGYTF
>TRBJ1-6|TRBV7-2
CASSLRPVNSPLHF
>TRBJ2-3|TRBV4-1
CASSRRLAGDITDTQYF
>TRBJ1-2|TRBV21-1
CASSEDRGLGYTF
>TRBJ2-2|TRBV6-1
CASSDSGGATNTGELFF
>TRBJ2-3|TRBV4-3
CASSRGRTSGGAMDTQYF
>TRBJ2-7|TRBV7-9
CASSLPGQGGTYEQYF
>TRBJ2-3|TRBV5-1
CASSSATRPGSTDTQYF
>TRBJ2-7|TRBV9
CASSVVSSGGEQYF
>TRBJ2-2|TRBV19
CASSADIRYRLNTGELFF
>TRBJ2-1|TRBV27
CASSLSPGLAGGWNEQFF
>TRBJ2-1|TRBV6-6
CASSLQGAVNEQFF
>TRBJ2-7|TRBV28
CASSIRGQYEQYF
>TRBJ2-2|TRBV11-2
CASSGPSGGAGELFF
>TRBJ1-2|TRBV7-2
CASSEQGSYGYTF
>TRBJ2-1|TRBV29-1
CSVATISYNEQFF
>TRBJ1-2|TRBV7-9
CASSLVAGLGYTF
>TRBJ1-5|TRBV15
CATSRVRGSNQPQHF
>TRBJ2-1|TRBV15
CATSRDNNYNEQFF
>TRBJ1-2|TRBV7-9
CASRTGNYGYTF
>TRBJ2-7|TRBV6-5
CASSYGGDSSYEQYF
>TRBJ1-1|TRBV25-1
CASTPGQGRYTEAFF